The TCR beta chain described here comes from a study of response to subunit inactivated influenza vaccine. Findings and limits, study-wide: A suggestion made by the authors is that each seasonal influenza vaccination recruits few new T cells.

TCRdb independently ran MiXCR on the RT-PCR reads; one entry per CDR3 protein. Here the sample spans around 480,000 distinct CDR3 sequences, approximately 9.9% being singletons. In its sample, this clonotype was seen a few times. Antigen specificity is unknown. The CDR3 spans 19 residues. The V gene's germline CDR1 is MDHEN and CDR2 SYDVKM. Trimming removed 5 bases from V and 6 bases from J; junction bases left unmatched: 19. The starting material was PBMCs from blood, obtained about 40 days after vaccination. The sequence came from a man aged 45-60 years who received an inactivated influenza vaccine. The chain joins TRBV28 to TRBJ2-1, with 10 positions matching TRBD2. The CDR3 reads CASSPWTKREGRKGNEQFF. CDR3 coding DNA: TGTGCCAGCAGTCCATGGACTAAGCGGGAGGGGAGGAAGGGCAATGAGCAGTTCTTC.